This T cell receptor (beta chain) was identified during a study of T-cell memory formation after mild COVID-19. Study in general: In these data, TCR clusters were largely donor specific. Study-level results: Among CD4+ contracting clones, most were CM and EM, and CD8+ ones EMRA. Detection of some responders pre-infection suggested pre-existing cross-reactive memory T cells participated.

This clonotype was found a few times. Its antigen remains unidentified. Germline CDR1 MNHEY, CDR2 SVGAGI. V was clipped by 0 bases and J by 4 bases, with 6 bases between them. The CDR3 sequence is 13 residues long. From the 5' RACE reads, TCRdb called clonotypes with MiXCR, one entry per CDR3 protein. The sample holds around 310,000 distinct CDR3 sequences, 13% to 15% seen once. The chain has TRBV6-5 and TRBJ1-2; no firm D call. Specimen: PBMCs or a T cell subset sorted from them (not recorded which). This TCR came from a man aged 18 to 35 who had mild COVID-19 (a few samples of this study predate the infection). Cell type and time point are not known. The CDR3 DNA is TGTGCCAGCAGTTACTCGCGAGCCTATGGCTACACCTTC. Protein: CASSYSRAYGYTF.